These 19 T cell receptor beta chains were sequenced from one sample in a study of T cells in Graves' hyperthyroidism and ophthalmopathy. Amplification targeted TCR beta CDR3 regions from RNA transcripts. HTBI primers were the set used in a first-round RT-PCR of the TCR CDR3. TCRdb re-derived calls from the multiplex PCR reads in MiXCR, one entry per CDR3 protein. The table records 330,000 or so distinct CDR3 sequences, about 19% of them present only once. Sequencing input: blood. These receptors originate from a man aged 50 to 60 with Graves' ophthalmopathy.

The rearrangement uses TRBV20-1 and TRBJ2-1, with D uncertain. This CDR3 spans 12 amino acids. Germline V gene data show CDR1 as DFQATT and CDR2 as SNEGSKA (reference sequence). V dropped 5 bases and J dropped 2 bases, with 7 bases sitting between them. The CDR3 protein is CSARRAYNEQFF. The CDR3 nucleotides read TGCAGTGCTCGCAGAGCCTACAATGAGCAGTTCTTC.

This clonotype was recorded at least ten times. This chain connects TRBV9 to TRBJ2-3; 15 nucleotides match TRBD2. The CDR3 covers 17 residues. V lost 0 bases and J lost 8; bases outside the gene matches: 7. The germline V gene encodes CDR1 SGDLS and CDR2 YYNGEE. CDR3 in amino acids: CASSVAQGTSGRRTQYF. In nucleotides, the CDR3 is TGTGCCAGCAGCGTAGCCCAAGGGACTAGCGGGAGGCGTACGCAGTATTTT.

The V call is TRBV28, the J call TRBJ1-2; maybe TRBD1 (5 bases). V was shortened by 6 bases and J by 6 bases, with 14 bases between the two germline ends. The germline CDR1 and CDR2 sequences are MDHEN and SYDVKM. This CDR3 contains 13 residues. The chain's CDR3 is CASRTTGFDGYTF. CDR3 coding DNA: TGTGCCAGCAGAACCACAGGTTTCGATGGCTACACCTTC.

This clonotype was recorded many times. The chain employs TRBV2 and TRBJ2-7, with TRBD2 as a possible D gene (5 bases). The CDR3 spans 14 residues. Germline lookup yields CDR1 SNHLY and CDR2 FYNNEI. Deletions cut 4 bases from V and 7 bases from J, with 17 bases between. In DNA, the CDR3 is TGTGCCAGCAGTGTTGAGGGTCCCTCTAGTGAGCAGTACTTC. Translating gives CASSVEGPSSEQYF.

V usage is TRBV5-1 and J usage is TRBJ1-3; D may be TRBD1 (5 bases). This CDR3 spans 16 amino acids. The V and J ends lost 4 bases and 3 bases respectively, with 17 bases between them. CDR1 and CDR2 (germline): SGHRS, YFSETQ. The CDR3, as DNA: TGCGCCAGCAGCCAAACTATGGGGGGTAGTGGAAACACCATATATTTT. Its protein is CASSQTMGGSGNTIYF.

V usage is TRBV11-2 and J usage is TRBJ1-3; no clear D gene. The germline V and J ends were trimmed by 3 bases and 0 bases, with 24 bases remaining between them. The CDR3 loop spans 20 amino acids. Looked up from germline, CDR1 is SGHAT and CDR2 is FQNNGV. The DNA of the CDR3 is TGTGCCAGCAGCTTGAGCCGGACGAATCGAAGGAAAAACTCTGGAAACACCATATATTTT. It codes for CASSLSRTNRRKNSGNTIYF.

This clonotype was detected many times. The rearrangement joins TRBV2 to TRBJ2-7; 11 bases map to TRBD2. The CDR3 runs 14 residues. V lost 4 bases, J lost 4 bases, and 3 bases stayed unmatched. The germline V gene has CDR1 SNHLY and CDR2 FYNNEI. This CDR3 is CASSAGLAEYEQYF. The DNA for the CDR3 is TGTGCCAGCAGTGCGGGACTAGCGGAGTACGAGCAGTACTTC.

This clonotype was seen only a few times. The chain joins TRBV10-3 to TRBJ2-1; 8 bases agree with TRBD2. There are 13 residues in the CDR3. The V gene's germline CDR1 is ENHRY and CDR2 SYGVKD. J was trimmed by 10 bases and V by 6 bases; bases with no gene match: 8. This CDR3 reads CAISSGLASEQFF. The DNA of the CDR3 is TGTGCCATCAGCTCCGGACTAGCATCCGAGCAGTTCTTC.

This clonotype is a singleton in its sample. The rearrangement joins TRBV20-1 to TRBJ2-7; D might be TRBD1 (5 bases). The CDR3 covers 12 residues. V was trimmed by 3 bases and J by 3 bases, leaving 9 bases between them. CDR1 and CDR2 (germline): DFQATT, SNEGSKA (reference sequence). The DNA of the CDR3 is TGCAGTGCTAGTACAGGAAACTACGAGCAGTACTTC. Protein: CSASTGNYEQYF.

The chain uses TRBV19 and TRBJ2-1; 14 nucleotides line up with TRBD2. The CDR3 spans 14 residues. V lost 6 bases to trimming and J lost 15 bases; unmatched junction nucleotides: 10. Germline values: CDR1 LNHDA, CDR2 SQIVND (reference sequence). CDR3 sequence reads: CASSATGTSGSRFF. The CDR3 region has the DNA TGTGCCAGTAGCGCTACCGGGACTAGCGGGAGTCGGTTCTTC.

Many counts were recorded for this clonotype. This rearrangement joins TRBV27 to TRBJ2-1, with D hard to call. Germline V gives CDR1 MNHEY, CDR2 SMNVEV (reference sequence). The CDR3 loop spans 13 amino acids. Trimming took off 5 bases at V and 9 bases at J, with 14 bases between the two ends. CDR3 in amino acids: CASSGTPRGEQFF. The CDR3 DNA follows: TGTGCCAGCAGTGGCACCCCCCGAGGTGAGCAGTTCTTC.

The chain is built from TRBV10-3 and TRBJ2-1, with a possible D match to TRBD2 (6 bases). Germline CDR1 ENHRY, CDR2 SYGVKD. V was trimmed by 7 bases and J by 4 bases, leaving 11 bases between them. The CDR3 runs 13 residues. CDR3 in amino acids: CAINPGEYNEQFF. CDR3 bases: TGTGCCATCAACCCGGGAGAGTACAATGAGCAGTTCTTC.

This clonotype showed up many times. CDR3 residues: CASTWSGRAYEQYF. CDR3 sequence (DNA): TGTGCCAGCACTTGGAGCGGGAGGGCCTACGAGCAGTACTTC. This chain joins TRBV7-8 and TRBJ2-7; TRBD2 aligns across 10 bases. Germline-derived CDR1 and CDR2 are SGHVS and FQNEAQ. The CDR3 is 14 residues long. Trimming at V came to 7 bases and at J to 2 bases, leaving 5 bases not matched to a gene.

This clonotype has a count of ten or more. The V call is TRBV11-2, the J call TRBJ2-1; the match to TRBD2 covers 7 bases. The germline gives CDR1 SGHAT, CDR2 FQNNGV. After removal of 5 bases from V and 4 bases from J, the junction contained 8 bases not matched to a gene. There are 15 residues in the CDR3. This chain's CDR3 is CASSRVAREYNEQFF. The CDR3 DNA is TGTGCCAGCAGCCGCGTGGCGCGGGAGTACAATGAGCAGTTCTTC.

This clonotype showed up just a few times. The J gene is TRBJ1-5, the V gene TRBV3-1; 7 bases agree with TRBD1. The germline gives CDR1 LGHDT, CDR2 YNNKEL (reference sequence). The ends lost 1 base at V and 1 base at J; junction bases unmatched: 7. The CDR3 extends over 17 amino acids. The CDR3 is CASSQGYRGRSNQPQHF. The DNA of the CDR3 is TGTGCCAGCAGCCAAGGGTACAGGGGTCGGAGCAATCAGCCCCAGCATTTT.

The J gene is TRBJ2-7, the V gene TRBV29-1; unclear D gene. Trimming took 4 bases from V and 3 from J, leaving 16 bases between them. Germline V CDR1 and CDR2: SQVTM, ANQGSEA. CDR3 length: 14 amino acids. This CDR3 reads CSVVHSSNSYEQYF. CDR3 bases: TGCAGCGTTGTGCACAGCTCCAATAGCTACGAGCAGTACTTC.

The CDR3 DNA reads TGTGCCAGCAGTTACAAGGCTAGCGGTTACGAGCAGTACTTC. This gives the protein CASSYKASGYEQYF. The chain has TRBV6-5 and TRBJ2-7; TRBD2 agrees at 7 bases. The ends lost 2 bases at V and 4 bases at J; junction bases unmatched: 5. CDR1 and CDR2 (germline): MNHEY, SVGAGI. The CDR3 contains 14 residues.

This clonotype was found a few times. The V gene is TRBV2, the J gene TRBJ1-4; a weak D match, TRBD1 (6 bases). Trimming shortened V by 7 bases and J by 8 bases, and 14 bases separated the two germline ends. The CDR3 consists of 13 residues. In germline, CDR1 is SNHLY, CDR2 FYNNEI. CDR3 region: CASTDRRKEKLFF. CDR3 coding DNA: TGTGCCAGCACTGACAGGCGGAAGGAAAAACTGTTTTTT.

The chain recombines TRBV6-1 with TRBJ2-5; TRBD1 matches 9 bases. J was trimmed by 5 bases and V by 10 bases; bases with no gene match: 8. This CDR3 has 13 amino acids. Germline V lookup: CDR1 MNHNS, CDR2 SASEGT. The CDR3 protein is CATSTTGGETQYF. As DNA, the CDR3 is TGTGCCACCAGCACGACAGGGGGGGAGACCCAGTACTTC.